Here is one T cell receptor beta chain with its context. Via MiXCR, TCRdb re-called the 5' RACE reads, giving one row per CDR3 protein. The table has 400,000 to 450,000 distinct CDR3 sequences, more than 15% seen once. V was clipped by 4 bases and J by 6 bases, with 17 bases between them. There are 15 residues in the CDR3. Germline V lookup: CDR1 SEHNR, CDR2 FQNEAQ (reference sequence). The data are from a study of T-cell memory formation after mild COVID-19. Material for sequencing was PBMCs or a T cell subset sorted from them (not recorded which). This chain joins TRBV7-9 and TRBJ2-3; D may be TRBD2 (6 bases). The sequence derives from a man aged 18 to 29 who had mild COVID-19 (a few samples of this study predate the infection). Cell type and time point are not known. CDR3 amino acids: CASSSPEGVGDTQYF. CDR3 DNA sequence: TGTGCCAGCAGCTCCCCGGAGGGTGTCGGTGATACGCAGTATTTT.